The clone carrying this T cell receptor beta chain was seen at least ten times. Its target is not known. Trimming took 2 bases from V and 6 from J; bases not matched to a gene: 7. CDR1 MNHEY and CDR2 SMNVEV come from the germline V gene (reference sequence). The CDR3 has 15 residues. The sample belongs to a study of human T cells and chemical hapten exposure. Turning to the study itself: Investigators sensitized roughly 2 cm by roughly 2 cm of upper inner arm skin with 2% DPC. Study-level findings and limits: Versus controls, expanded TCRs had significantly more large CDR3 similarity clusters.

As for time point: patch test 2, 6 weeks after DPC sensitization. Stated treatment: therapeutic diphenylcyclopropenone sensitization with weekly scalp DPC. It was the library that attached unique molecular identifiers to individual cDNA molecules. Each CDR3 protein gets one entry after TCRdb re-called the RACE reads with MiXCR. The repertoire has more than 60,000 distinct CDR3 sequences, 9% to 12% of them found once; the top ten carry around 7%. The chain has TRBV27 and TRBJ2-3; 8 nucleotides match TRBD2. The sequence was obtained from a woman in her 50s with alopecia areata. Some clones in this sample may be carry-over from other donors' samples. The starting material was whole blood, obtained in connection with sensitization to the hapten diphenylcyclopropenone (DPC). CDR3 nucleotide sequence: TGTGCCAGCAGTTTAGACGGGGGGGCGAGGGATACGCAGTATTTT. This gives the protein CASSLDGGARDTQYF.